These 31 T cell receptor beta chains were sequenced from one sample in a study of T cells in Graves' hyperthyroidism and ophthalmopathy. Amplified TCR beta CDR3 regions came from RNA transcripts. HTBI primers were used for first-round RT-PCR of the TCR CDR3. MiXCR, run by TCRdb on the multiplex PCR reads, gives a single entry per CDR3 protein. The sample records hundreds of thousands of distinct CDR3 sequences, 24% being singletons. Sequenced sample: blood. Receptor source: a woman between 25 and 40 years old with Graves' ophthalmopathy.

This clonotype came up many times. The chain joins TRBV6-5 to TRBJ1-2, with a weak D call TRBD1 (5 bases). The CDR3 sequence is 13 residues long. V dropped 3 bases and J dropped 7 bases, with 12 bases sitting between them. CDR1 and CDR2 from the germline V gene are MNHEY and SVGAGI. DNA for the CDR3: TGTGCCAGCAGTTATTTTAGGGACGCTGGCTACACCTTC. This gives the protein CASSYFRDAGYTF.

This clonotype was observed at least ten times. The gene calls are TRBV12-3 or TRBV12-4 and TRBJ1-2, with 9 positions matching TRBD1. V lost 3 bases to trimming and J lost 4 bases; unmatched junction nucleotides: 3. The CDR3 loop spans 14 amino acids. CDR3 region: CASSLDRGAYGYTF. The CDR3 nucleotides are TGTGCCAGCAGTTTGGACAGGGGAGCCTATGGCTACACCTTC.

This clonotype was recorded at least ten times. The V and J genes are TRBV14 and TRBJ1-2, with D possibly TRBD1 on 5 matching bases. The V gene's germline CDR1 is SGHDN and CDR2 FVKESK. This CDR3 is 13 amino acids long. V was shortened by 3 bases and J by 4 bases, with 9 bases between the two germline ends. CDR3 loop: CASSQGQLYGYTF. The CDR3 DNA reads TGTGCCAGCAGCCAGGGGCAGCTCTATGGCTACACCTTC.

This clonotype was picked up many times. J is TRBJ2-7 and V is TRBV28; tentatively, D is TRBD1 (5 bases). Trimming removed 8 bases from V and 2 bases from J, with 19 bases in between. Germline V gene lookup returns CDR1 MDHEN and CDR2 SYDVKM. The CDR3 covers 15 residues. The CDR3 loop reads CASRNQGGVAYEQYF. As DNA, the CDR3 is TGTGCCAGCCGGAATCAGGGCGGTGTCGCCTACGAGCAGTACTTC.

This clonotype was observed many times. The CDR3 DNA follows: TGTGCCAACGTCCGAGGGGACACTGAAGCTTTCTTT. Translated: CANVRGDTEAFF. The rearrangement uses TRBV6-7 and TRBJ1-1, with D perhaps TRBD1 (5 bases). TRBV6-7 carries the ORF label, with uncertain function. V lost 10 bases, J lost 3 bases, and 12 bases lay in between. This CDR3 is built from 12 residues.

As to this clonotype: This could be a read error, since a much larger clone is one nucleotide away. The V and J genes are TRBV20-1 and TRBJ1-2; 8 nucleotides agree with TRBD1. Germline V gene sequence: CDR1 DFQATT, CDR2 SNEGSKA (reference sequence). This CDR3 has 14 amino acids. This CDR3 is CSARATQGDYGHTF. CDR3 DNA: TGCAGTGCTAGGGCCACACAGGGGGACTATGGCCACACCTTC.

This clonotype was seen at least ten times. One junction end does not reproduce the germline sequence, and a read error may be involved. The chain recombines TRBV11-2 with TRBJ2-4; tentative D call: TRBD1 (6 bases). The germline gives CDR1 SGHAT, CDR2 FQNNGV. The CDR3 length is 15 residues. CDR3 sequence (DNA): TGTGCCAGCAGATCGGGACACGGGGCCAAAAACATTAAGTACTTC. It translates to CASRSGHGAKNIKYF.

At least ten counts were recorded for this clonotype. The rearrangement links TRBV7-9 to TRBJ1-2, with D possibly matching TRBD1 (5 bases). The germline V gene has CDR1 SEHNR and CDR2 FQNEAQ (reference sequence). The CDR3 is 15 residues long. Trimming cost V 7 bases and J 5 bases, with 20 bases left between them. Here the CDR3 DNA reads TGTGCCAGCACCTCGCCCTGGCAGGGAGGTTATGGCTACACCTTC. It is translated as CASTSPWQGGYGYTF.

The sample holds many counts of this clonotype. The V gene is TRBV11-1, the J gene TRBJ2-7; the D gene is possibly TRBD2 (5 bases). The CDR3 extends over 14 amino acids. V was clipped by 2 bases and J by 3 bases, with 11 bases between them. Germline V gene sequence: CDR1 SGHAT, CDR2 FQDESV (reference sequence). Here the CDR3 DNA reads TGTGCCAGCAGCTTAACCGGGAAATACTACGAGCAGTACTTC. It encodes CASSLTGKYYEQYF.

The chain uses TRBV28 and TRBJ2-7; D may be TRBD1 (6 bases). This CDR3 comprises 15 residues. The V and J ends lost 4 bases and 2 bases respectively, with 15 bases between them. Germline loops: CDR1 MDHEN, CDR2 SYDVKM. Here the CDR3 reads CASSSPGERTYEQYF. CDR3 coding DNA: TGTGCCAGCAGTTCCCCAGGGGAGCGCACCTACGAGCAGTACTTC.

This clonotype was counted at least ten times. This chain connects TRBV5-1 to TRBJ1-3; D unresolved. The CDR3 sequence is 16 residues long. V lost 0 bases and J 0 bases, leaving 10 bases between the germline ends. Looked up from germline, CDR1 is SGHRS and CDR2 is YFSETQ. The CDR3 here is CASSLDASSSGNTIYF. The CDR3 coding sequence is TGCGCCAGCAGCTTGGACGCATCGAGCTCTGGAAACACCATATATTTT.

Ten or more counts support this clonotype. This chain links TRBV6-2 or TRBV6-3 with TRBJ2-2, with unresolved D. CDR1 and CDR2 (germline): MNHEY, SVGEGT. The length of the CDR3 is 14 residues. V lost 6 bases and J 3 bases, leaving 11 bases between the germline ends. The CDR3 nucleotides read TGTGCCAGCAGCCCCTCGGCGTACACCGGGGAGCTGTTTTTT. The encoded protein is CASSPSAYTGELFF.

The sample holds many counts of this clonotype. The genes are TRBV29-1 and TRBJ2-7, with D unresolved. Trimming took off 4 bases at V and 2 bases at J, with 18 bases between the two ends. Germline V lookup: CDR1 SQVTM, CDR2 ANQGSEA. The CDR3 length is 15 residues. CDR3 in DNA: TGCAGCGTTGTTCCTTACGGTCCACTCACCTACGAGCAGTACTTC. Translated, it gives CSVVPYGPLTYEQYF.

Many counts were recorded for this clonotype. The chain has TRBV4-3 and TRBJ2-5; no definite D call. CDR3 length: 14 amino acids. V was trimmed by 3 bases and J by 5 bases, leaving 13 bases between them. Germline V gene sequence: CDR1 LGHNA, CDR2 YSLEER. CDR3 DNA sequence: TGCGCCAGCAGCCAGGGCCCCATCGGGGAGACCCAGTACTTC. The encoded protein is CASSQGPIGETQYF.

The table lists this clonotype with many counts. Germline is not matched at one junction end, which may reflect a read error. V is TRBV6-5 and J is TRBJ1-2; 7 nucleotides align to TRBD1. CDR1 and CDR2 from the germline V gene are MNHEY and SVGAGI. The CDR3 contains 14 residues. The DNA of the CDR3 is TGTGCCAGCAGCTACTCTACGACAGGGTACGGCTACACCTTC. As protein: CASSYSTTGYGYTF.

The chain uses TRBV15 and TRBJ2-7; 13 bases fit TRBD2. J gave up 5 bases and V 6 bases, and 7 bases lay outside the gene matches. This CDR3 spans 15 amino acids. The germline gives CDR1 LNHNV, CDR2 YYDKDF (reference sequence). The DNA for the CDR3 is TGTGCCACCAGTACTAGCGGGAGGGTACGGAACGAGCAGTACTTC. Protein product: CATSTSGRVRNEQYF.

This clonotype appeared many times. The chain is built from TRBV5-1 and TRBJ2-7, with TRBD1 matching 7 bases. The CDR3 runs 15 residues. In germline, CDR1 is SGHRS, CDR2 YFSETQ. Trimming cost V 0 bases and J 5 bases; bases outside gene matches: 8. CDR3 protein: CASSLAMTGYDEQYF. As DNA, the CDR3 is TGCGCCAGCAGCTTGGCCATGACAGGGTACGACGAGCAGTACTTC.

The V call is TRBV13, the J call TRBJ1-2; D is perhaps TRBD1 (6 bases). V dropped 4 bases and J dropped 4 bases, with 10 bases sitting between them. Germline values: CDR1 PRHDT, CDR2 FYEKMQ (reference sequence). This CDR3 spans 13 amino acids. The CDR3 coding sequence is TGTGCCAGCAGCTCCGACAGGTTCTATGGCTACACCTTC. Translating gives CASSSDRFYGYTF.

The table lists this clonotype with many counts. This chain links TRBV6-1 with TRBJ2-5; D might be TRBD1 (5 bases). The CDR3 contains 12 residues. Germline V lookup: CDR1 MNHNS, CDR2 SASEGT. V was trimmed by 8 bases and J by 4 bases, leaving 11 bases between them. For the CDR3, the DNA is TGTGCCAGCCTCCGGCAGGGAGAGACCCAGTACTTC. As protein: CASLRQGETQYF.

This clonotype was detected ten times or more. This sequence joins TRBV20-1 and TRBJ1-6; D perhaps matches TRBD1 (5 bases). There are 13 residues in the CDR3. CDR1 and CDR2 from the germline V gene are DFQATT and SNEGSKA (reference sequence). The V gene lost 5 bases and the J gene lost 9 bases, with 14 bases spanning the gap. CDR3 loop: CSAWDRQPSPLHF. The CDR3 DNA reads as TGCAGTGCTTGGGACCGCCAACCTTCACCCCTCCACTTT.

This clonotype was seen repeatedly, ten times or more. The V gene is TRBV20-1, the J gene TRBJ2-4; no reliable D call. This CDR3 spans 12 amino acids. Trimming left V 5 bases short and J 4 bases short, with 9 bases between. In germline, CDR1 is DFQATT, CDR2 SNEGSKA (reference sequence). CDR3 sequence (DNA): TGCAGTGCTGCCACCGTTAAAAACATTCAGTACTTC. Translating it yields CSAATVKNIQYF.

The chain employs TRBV7-9 and TRBJ2-7; 7 bases match TRBD1. The length of the CDR3 is 13 residues. CDR1 is SEHNR, CDR2 FQNEAQ, per germline (reference sequence). V trimming: 5 bases; J trimming: 6 bases; junction bases outside the gene matches: 7. CDR3 nucleotides: TGTGCCAGCAGCCCCACAGGGGTAGGCGAGCAGTACTTC. Encoded protein: CASSPTGVGEQYF.

This clonotype has more than one count but fewer than ten. The chain couples TRBV11-2 to TRBJ2-2; 8 nucleotides align to TRBD1. After removal of 5 bases from V and 6 bases from J, the junction contained 14 bases not matched to a gene. Germline V gene sequence: CDR1 SGHAT, CDR2 FQNNGV. The length of the CDR3 is 17 residues. DNA of the CDR3: TGTGCCAGCAGCGCCCGGATCAGGGGGCATCTAGCCGGGGAGCTGTTTTTT. It specifies CASSARIRGHLAGELFF.

This chain uses TRBV6-5 with TRBJ2-2; no clear D gene. This CDR3 is built from 17 residues. V was clipped by 2 bases and J by 1 base, with 14 bases between them. CDR1 is MNHEY, CDR2 SVGAGI, per germline. CDR3 loop: CASSYNPTLGNTGELFF. As DNA, the CDR3 is TGTGCCAGCAGTTACAACCCTACCCTGGGGAACACCGGGGAGCTGTTTTTT.

The V and J genes are TRBV3-1 and TRBJ1-2; TRBD1 is a possible D gene (5 bases). V dropped 6 bases and J dropped 3 bases, with 11 bases sitting between them. Germline V gives CDR1 LGHDT, CDR2 YNNKEL (reference sequence). The CDR3 has 13 residues. The CDR3 DNA reads as TGTGCCAGCAGTACCGGGACTCACTATGGCTACACCTTC. It specifies CASSTGTHYGYTF.

This clonotype was found a few times. The genes are TRBV6-1 and TRBJ2-6; 7 nucleotides agree with TRBD2. The germline V gene encodes CDR1 MNHNS and CDR2 SASEGT. With V trimmed by 8 bases and J by 13 bases, 14 bases remained unmatched. This CDR3 region has 14 residues. The CDR3 region is CASLERDPAGVLTF. CDR3 sequence (DNA): TGTGCCAGCCTAGAGCGGGACCCGGCTGGAGTCCTGACTTTC.

This clonotype was observed many times. This chain links TRBV7-8 with TRBJ1-1; D is perhaps TRBD1 (6 bases). This CDR3 is built from 12 residues. Trimming removed 1 base from V and 10 bases from J, with 10 bases in between. Germline V gives CDR1 SGHVS, CDR2 FQNEAQ. The CDR3 nucleotides are TGTGCCAGCAGCTTAGACACAGGGAGAGCTTTCTTT. Protein sequence: CASSLDTGRAFF.

At least ten counts were recorded for this clonotype. The chain couples TRBV7-8 to TRBJ1-1; D possibly corresponds to TRBD1 (6 bases). Germline V lookup: CDR1 SGHVS, CDR2 FQNEAQ. Trimming took 0 bases from V and 6 from J, leaving 14 bases between them. CDR3 length: 15 residues. For the CDR3, the DNA is TGTGCCAGCAGCTTAGCACGGGGGCGATTACCTGAAGCTTTCTTT. Amino acid sequence: CASSLARGRLPEAFF. Full variable domain (rest looked up from reference TRBV7-8 and TRBJ1-1): GAGVSQSPRYKVAKRGQDVALRCDPISGHVSLFWYQQALGQGPEFLTYFQNEAQLDKSGLPSDRFFAERPEGSVSTLKIQRTQQEDSAVYLCASSLARGRLPEAFFGQGTRLTVV.

On this clonotype: A much larger clonotype is one base distant, so this may be a read error. This chain uses TRBV7-8 with TRBJ1-2; no firm D call. This CDR3 has 18 residues. CDR1 is SGHVS, CDR2 FQNEAQ, per germline. V shed 6 bases and J shed 1 base, with 24 bases lying between them. The CDR3 loop reads CASRPNSGQTPNNYGYTF. The CDR3 DNA follows: TGTGCCAGCAGACCAAACTCCGGCCAGACCCCAAATAACTATGGCTACACCTTC.

This clonotype was seen more than once but under ten times. This CDR3 fails to terminate in the conserved phenylalanine or tryptophan, so it likely reflects a read error. The DNA for the CDR3 is TGTGCTAGTGCCCTGCAGGGGGAAGCTTTCTCT. Translation: CASALQGEAFS. J is TRBJ1-1 and V is TRBV12-5, with a tentative D call TRBD1 (6 bases). Trimming shortened V by 7 bases and J by 8 bases, and 11 bases separated the two germline ends. The germline gives CDR1 LGHNT, CDR2 FRNRAP. The CDR3 extends over 11 amino acids.

V and J are TRBV20-1 and TRBJ2-5; D may be TRBD1 or TRBD2 (6 bases each). This CDR3 spans 15 amino acids. Germline V gives CDR1 DFQATT, CDR2 SNEGSKA (reference sequence). V was pared by 6 bases and J by 1 base, with 18 bases between. In nucleotides, the CDR3 is TGCAGTGCACCGCGGCCGGGGGCGTCCCAAGAGACCCAGTACTTC. Its translation is CSAPRPGASQETQYF.